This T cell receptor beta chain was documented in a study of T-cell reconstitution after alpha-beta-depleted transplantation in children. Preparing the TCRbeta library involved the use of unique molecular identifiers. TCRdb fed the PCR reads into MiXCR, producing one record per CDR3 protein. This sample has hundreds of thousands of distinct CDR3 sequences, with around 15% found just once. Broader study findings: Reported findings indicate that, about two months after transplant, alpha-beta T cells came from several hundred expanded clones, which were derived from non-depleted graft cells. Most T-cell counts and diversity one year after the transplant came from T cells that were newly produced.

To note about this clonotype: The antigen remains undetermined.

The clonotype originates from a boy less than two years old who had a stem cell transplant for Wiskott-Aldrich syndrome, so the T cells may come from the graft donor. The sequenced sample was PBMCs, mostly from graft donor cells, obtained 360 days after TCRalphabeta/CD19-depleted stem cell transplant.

The CDR3 region is CASSWDREPYNEQFF. In nucleotides, the CDR3 is TGTGCCAGCAGTTGGGACAGGGAACCCTACAATGAGCAGTTCTTC. This chain joins TRBV6-5 and TRBJ2-1, with 9 bases aligning to TRBD1. The CDR3 spans 15 residues. The germline V gene has CDR1 MNHEY and CDR2 SVGAGI. Trimming cost V 4 bases and J 2 bases; bases outside gene matches: 3.